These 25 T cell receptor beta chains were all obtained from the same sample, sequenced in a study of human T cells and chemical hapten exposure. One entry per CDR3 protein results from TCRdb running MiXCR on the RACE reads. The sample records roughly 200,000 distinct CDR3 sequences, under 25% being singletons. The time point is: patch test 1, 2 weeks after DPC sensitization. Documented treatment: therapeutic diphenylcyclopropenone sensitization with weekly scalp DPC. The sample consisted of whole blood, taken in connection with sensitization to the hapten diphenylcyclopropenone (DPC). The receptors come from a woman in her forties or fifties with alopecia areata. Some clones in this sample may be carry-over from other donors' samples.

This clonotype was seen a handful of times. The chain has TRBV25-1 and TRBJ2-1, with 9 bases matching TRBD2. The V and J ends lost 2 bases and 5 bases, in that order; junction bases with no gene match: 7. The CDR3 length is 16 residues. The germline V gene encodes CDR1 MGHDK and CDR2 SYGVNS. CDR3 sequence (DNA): TGTGCCAGCAGTGAAAAAGCGGGAGGAGTCCACAATGAGCAGTTCTTC. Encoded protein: CASSEKAGGVHNEQFF.

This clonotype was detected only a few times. The CDR3 nucleotides are TGTGCCAGCAGTTTTGGGGCCAACGTCCTGACTTTC. Its protein product is CASSFGANVLTF. V usage is TRBV12-3 or TRBV12-4 and J usage is TRBJ2-6, with D unclear. This CDR3 comprises 12 residues. Trimming shortened V by 3 bases and J by 3 bases, and 0 bases separated the two germline ends.

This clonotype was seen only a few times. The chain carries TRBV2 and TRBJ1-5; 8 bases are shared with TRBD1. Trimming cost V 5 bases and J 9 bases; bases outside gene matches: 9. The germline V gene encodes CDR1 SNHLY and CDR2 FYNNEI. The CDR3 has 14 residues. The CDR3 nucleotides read TGTGCCAGCAGTCAGGAACAGGGGGTATCGCCCCAGCATTTT. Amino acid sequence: CASSQEQGVSPQHF.

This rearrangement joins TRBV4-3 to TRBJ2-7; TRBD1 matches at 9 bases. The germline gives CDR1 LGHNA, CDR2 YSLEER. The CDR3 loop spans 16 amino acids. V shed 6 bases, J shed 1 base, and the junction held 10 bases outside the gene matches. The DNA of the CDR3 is TGCGCCAGCAGTTCGGGACAGGGTCTTGGTTCCTACGAGCAGTACTTC. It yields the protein CASSSGQGLGSYEQYF.

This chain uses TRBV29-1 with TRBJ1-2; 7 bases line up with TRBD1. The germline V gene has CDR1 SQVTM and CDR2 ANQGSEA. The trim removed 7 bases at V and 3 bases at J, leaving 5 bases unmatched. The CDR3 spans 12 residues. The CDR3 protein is CSGRQGDYGYTF. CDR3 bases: TGCAGCGGACGACAGGGAGACTATGGCTACACCTTC.

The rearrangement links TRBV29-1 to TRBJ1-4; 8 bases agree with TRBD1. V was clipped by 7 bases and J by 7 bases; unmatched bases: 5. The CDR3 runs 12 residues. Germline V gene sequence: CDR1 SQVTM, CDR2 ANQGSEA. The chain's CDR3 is CSGGDRSEKLFF. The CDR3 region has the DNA TGCAGCGGGGGGGACAGGTCTGAAAAACTGTTTTTT.

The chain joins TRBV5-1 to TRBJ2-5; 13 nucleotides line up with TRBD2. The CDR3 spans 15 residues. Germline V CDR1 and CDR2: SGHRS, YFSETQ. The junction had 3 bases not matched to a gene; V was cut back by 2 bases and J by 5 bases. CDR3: CASSFGLAGDETQYF. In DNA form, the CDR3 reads TGCGCCAGCAGCTTTGGACTAGCGGGAGATGAGACCCAGTACTTC. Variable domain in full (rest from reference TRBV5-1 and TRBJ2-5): KAGVTQTPRYLIKTRGQQVTLSCSPISGHRSVSWYQQTPGQGLQFLFEYFSETQRNKGNFPGRFSGRQFSNSRSEMNVSTLELGDSALYLCASSFGLAGDETQYFGPGTRLLVL.

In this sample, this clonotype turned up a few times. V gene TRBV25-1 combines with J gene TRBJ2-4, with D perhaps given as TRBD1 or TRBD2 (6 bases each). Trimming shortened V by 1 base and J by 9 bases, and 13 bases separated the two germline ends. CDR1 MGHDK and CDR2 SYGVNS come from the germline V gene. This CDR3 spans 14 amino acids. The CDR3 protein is CASSESGEEIIQYF. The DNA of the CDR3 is TGTGCCAGCAGTGAATCAGGGGAGGAGATCATTCAGTACTTC. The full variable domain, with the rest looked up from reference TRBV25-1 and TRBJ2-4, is EADIYQTPRYLVIGTGKKITLECSQTMGHDKMYWYQQDPGMELHLIHYSYGVNSTEKGDLSSESTVSRIRTEHFPLTLESARPSHTSQYLCASSESGEEIIQYFGAGTRLSVL.

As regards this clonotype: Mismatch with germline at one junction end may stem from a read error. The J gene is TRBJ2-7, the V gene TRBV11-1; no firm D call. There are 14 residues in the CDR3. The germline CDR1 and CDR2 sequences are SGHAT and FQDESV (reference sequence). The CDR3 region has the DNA TGTGCCAGCAGCTGGTCTCGAAGCTCCTCCGAGCAGTACTTC. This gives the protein CASSWSRSSSEQYF.

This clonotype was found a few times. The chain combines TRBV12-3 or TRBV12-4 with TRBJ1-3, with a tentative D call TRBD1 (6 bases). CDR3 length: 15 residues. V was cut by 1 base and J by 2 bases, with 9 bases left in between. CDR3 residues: CASSLGGGPGNTIYF. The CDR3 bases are TGTGCCAGCAGTTTAGGTGGGGGGCCTGGAAACACCATATATTTT.

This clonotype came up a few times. CDR3 loop: CASSLRGGFEKLFF. The CDR3 DNA sequence: TGTGCCAGCAGCCTCCGAGGGGGTTTTGAAAAACTGTTTTTT. V usage is TRBV7-8 and J usage is TRBJ1-4; a weak D match, TRBD1 (6 bases). Germline lookup yields CDR1 SGHVS and CDR2 FQNEAQ. The V end lost 5 bases, the J end lost 7 bases, and 14 bases lay between the germline ends. The CDR3 has 14 residues.

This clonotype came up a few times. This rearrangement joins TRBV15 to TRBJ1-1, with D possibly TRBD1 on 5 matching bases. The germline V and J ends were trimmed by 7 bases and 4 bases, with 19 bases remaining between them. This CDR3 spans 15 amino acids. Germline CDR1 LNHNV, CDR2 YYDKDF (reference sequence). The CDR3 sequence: CATTLRVPGGTEAFF. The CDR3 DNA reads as TGTGCCACCACCCTCAGAGTTCCGGGGGGCACTGAAGCTTTCTTT.

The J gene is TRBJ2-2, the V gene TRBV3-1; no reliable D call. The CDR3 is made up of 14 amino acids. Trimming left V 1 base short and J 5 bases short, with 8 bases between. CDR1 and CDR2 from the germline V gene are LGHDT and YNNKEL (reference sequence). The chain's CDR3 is CASSQAADTGELFF. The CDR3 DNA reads TGTGCCAGCAGCCAAGCCGCGGATACCGGGGAGCTGTTTTTT.

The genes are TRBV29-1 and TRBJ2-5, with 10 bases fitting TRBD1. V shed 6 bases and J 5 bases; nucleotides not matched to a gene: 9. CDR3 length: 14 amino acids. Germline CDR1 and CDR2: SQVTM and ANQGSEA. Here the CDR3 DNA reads TGCAGCGTCGCCGGGACAGGGGCTCGGGAGACCCAGTACTTC. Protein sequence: CSVAGTGARETQYF.

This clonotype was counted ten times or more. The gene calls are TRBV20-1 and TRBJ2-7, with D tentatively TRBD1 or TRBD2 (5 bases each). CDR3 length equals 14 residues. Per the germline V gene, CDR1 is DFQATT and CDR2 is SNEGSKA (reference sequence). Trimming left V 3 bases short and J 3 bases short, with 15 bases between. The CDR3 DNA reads TGCAGTGCTAGTCCCGGGACGGACCTCTACGAGCAGTACTTC. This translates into CSASPGTDLYEQYF.

The CDR3 is CASSQKRGAGTDTQYF. The DNA for the CDR3 is TGCGCCAGCAGCCAAAAAAGAGGGGCTGGGACAGATACGCAGTATTTT. The J gene is TRBJ2-3, the V gene TRBV5-1; D is tentatively TRBD1 or TRBD2 (5 bases each). The CDR3 sequence is 16 residues long. Germline V gene data show CDR1 as SGHRS and CDR2 as YFSETQ. The V gene lost 4 bases and the J gene lost 3 bases, with 18 bases spanning the gap.

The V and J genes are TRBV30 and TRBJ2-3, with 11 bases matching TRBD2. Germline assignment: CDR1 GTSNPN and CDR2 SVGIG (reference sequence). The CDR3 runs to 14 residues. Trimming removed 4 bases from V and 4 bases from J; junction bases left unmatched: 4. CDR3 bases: TGTGCCTGGATTAGCGGGAGGGCCCCAGATACGCAGTATTTT. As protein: CAWISGRAPDTQYF.

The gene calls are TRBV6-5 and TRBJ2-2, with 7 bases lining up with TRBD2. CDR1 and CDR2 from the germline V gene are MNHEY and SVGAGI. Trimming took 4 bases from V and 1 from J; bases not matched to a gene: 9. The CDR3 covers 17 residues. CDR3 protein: CASSSAGTTLNTGELFF. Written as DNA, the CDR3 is TGTGCCAGCAGTTCCGCCGGGACTACACTGAACACCGGGGAGCTGTTTTTT.

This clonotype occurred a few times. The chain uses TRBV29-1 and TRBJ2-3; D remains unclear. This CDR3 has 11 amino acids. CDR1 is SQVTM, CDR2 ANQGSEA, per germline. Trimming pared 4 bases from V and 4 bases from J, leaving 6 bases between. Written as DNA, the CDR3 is TGCAGCGTTGCCGTTTCAGATACGCAGTATTTT. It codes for CSVAVSDTQYF.

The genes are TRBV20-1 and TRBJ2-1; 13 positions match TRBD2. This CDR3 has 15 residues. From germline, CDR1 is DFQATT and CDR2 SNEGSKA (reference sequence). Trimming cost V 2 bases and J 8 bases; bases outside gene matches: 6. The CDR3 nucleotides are TGCAGTGCTAGACCGACTAGCGGGAGGATAGATGAGCAGTTCTTC. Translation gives CSARPTSGRIDEQFF.

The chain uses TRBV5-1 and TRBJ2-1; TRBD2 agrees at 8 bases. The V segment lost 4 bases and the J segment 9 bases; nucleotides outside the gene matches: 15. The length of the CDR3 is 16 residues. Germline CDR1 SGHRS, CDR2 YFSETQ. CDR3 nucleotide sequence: TGCGCCAGCAGCGCGGGGGGAGGGCCTGAAAGTACTGAGCAGTTCTTC. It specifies CASSAGGGPESTEQFF.

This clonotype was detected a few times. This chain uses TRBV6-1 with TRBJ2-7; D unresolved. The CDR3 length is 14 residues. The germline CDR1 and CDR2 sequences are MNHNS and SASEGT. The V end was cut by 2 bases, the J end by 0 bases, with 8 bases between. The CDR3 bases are TGTGCCAGCAGTGAACGGGCCAGCTCCTACGAGCAGTACTTC. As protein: CASSERASSYEQYF.

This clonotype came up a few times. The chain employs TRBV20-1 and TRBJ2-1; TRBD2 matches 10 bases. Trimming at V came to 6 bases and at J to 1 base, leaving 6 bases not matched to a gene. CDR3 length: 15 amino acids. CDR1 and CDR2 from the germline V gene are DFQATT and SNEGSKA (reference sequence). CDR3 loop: CSASGLAVSYNEQFF. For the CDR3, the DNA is TGCAGTGCCAGCGGACTAGCGGTTTCCTACAATGAGCAGTTCTTC.

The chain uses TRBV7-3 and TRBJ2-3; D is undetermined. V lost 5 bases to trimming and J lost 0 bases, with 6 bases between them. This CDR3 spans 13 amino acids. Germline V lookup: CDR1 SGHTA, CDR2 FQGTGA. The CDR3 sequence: CASSSDSTDTQYF. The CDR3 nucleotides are TGTGCCAGCAGCAGTGACAGCACAGATACGCAGTATTTT.

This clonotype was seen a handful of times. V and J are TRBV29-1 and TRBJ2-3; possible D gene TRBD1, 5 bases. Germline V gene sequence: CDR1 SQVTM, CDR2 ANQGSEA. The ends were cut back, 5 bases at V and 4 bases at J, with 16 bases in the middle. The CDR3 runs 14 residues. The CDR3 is CSVFLGAGSDTQYF. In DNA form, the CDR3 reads TGCAGCGTTTTTCTAGGTGCAGGGTCAGATACGCAGTATTTT.